The source of this TCR beta chain is a study of control samples from healthy donors and cancer patients. The germline CDR1 and CDR2 sequences are LGHNT and FRNRAP. Trimming shortened V by 0 bases and J by 1 base, and 15 bases separated the two germline ends. This CDR3 is built from 18 residues. The protocol was immunoSEQ multiplex PCR, while the TCRdb copy is restricted to in-frame clones and leaves out a portion. This table has roughly 160,000 clones, over 90% appearing once. The V call is TRBV12-5, the J call TRBJ2-2; tentative D call: TRBD2 (6 bases). The clonotype originates from a woman between 25 and 40 years old in good health. Sequences were obtained from blood. This chain's CDR3 is CASGLVRGTVMNTGELFF. The CDR3 coding sequence is TGTGCTAGTGGTTTGGTACGGGGGACGGTGATGAACACCGGGGAGCTGTTTTTT.